The 13 T cell receptor beta chains below all came from one sample that was sequenced in a study of CD8 T cells in Susac syndrome. With random hexamers, reverse transcription was performed on roughly 0.5 to 1 ug of RNA. TCRdb called the immunoSEQ multiplex PCR reads again in MiXCR, with one record for every CDR3 protein. The sample lists 140,000 or so distinct CDR3 sequences, approximately 93% occurring once. Material: CD4+ T cells from PBMCs. The receptors were gathered from a human donor in good health.

This chain uses TRBV24-1 with TRBJ2-1; TRBD2 aligns across 11 bases. The CDR3 is made up of 16 amino acids. The germline gives CDR1 KGHDR, CDR2 SFDVKD. V was pared by 2 bases and J by 4 bases, with 3 bases of the junction left unmatched. The CDR3 DNA is TGTGCCACCAGTGATTCTAGCGGGAGGAGTTACAATGAGCAGTTCTTC. Amino acids: CATSDSSGRSYNEQFF.

The V and J genes are TRBV7-9 and TRBJ2-6; TRBD1 matches at 9 bases. The ends lost 5 bases at V and 0 bases at J; junction bases unmatched: 11. There are 19 residues in the CDR3. Germline V gives CDR1 SEHNR, CDR2 FQNEAQ (reference sequence). CDR3 nucleotide sequence: TGTGCCAGCAGCCTTCTCCGGACAGGGGCCCACTCTGGGGCCAACGTCCTGACTTTC. It codes for CASSLLRTGAHSGANVLTF.

The CDR3 DNA is TGTGCCAGCAGCCATCCCGGGCTAGAAGAGACCCAGTACTTC. Protein sequence: CASSHPGLEETQYF. V and J are TRBV3-1 and TRBJ2-5, with no clear D. The CDR3 runs to 14 residues. Between the trimmed V and J ends, which lost 3 bases and 3 bases, there was a span of 11 bases. Looked up from germline, CDR1 is LGHDT and CDR2 is YNNKEL (reference sequence).

The chain carries TRBV24-1 and TRBJ2-3; D is unclear. V lost 5 bases, J lost 5 bases, and 13 bases lay in between. This CDR3 spans 14 amino acids. Per germline, CDR1 KGHDR and CDR2 SFDVKD. CDR3 DNA: TGTGCCACCAGTGTTGGAGACTTGGGAGATACGCAGTATTTT. Amino acids: CATSVGDLGDTQYF.

This chain connects TRBV20-1 to TRBJ2-7, with D possibly called TRBD1 or TRBD2 (5 bases each). The germline V gene has CDR1 DFQATT and CDR2 SNEGSKA (reference sequence). This CDR3 spans 15 amino acids. Between the trimmed V and J ends, which lost 3 bases and 2 bases, there was a span of 17 bases. The CDR3 DNA reads as TGCAGTGCTAGCAATCCGGTGGGGGATCCCTACGAGCAGTACTTC. It specifies CSASNPVGDPYEQYF.

The rearrangement uses TRBV5-1 and TRBJ1-5; tentatively, D is TRBD1 (6 bases). The V and J ends lost 0 bases and 9 bases respectively, with 10 bases between them. CDR3 size: 13 residues. Germline loops: CDR1 SGHRS, CDR2 YFSETQ. The CDR3 loop is CASSLDRERPQHF. CDR3 nucleotide sequence: TGCGCCAGCAGCTTGGACAGGGAGCGGCCCCAGCATTTT.

The CDR3 sequence is CASNLGPNTGELFF. CDR3 bases: TGTGCCAGCAATCTAGGCCCAAACACCGGGGAGCTGTTTTTT. The V and J genes are TRBV2 and TRBJ2-2; D not certain. This CDR3 is built from 14 residues. CDR1 and CDR2 from the germline V gene are SNHLY and FYNNEI. Trimming cost V 7 bases and J 2 bases, with 11 bases left between them.

This clonotype was seen a single time. The chain recombines TRBV6-2 or TRBV6-3 with TRBJ2-1; D could derive from TRBD1 or TRBD2 (5 bases each). Germline V gene sequence: CDR1 MNHEY, CDR2 SVGEGT. V lost 6 bases and J lost 10, with 13 bases in between. CDR3 length equals 12 residues. CDR3 protein: CASSSGDEEQFF. The CDR3 region has the DNA TGTGCCAGCAGCTCCGGGGACGAAGAGCAGTTCTTC.

The rearrangement joins TRBV2 to TRBJ2-5; D is unclear. V dropped 6 bases and J dropped 0 bases, with 14 bases sitting between them. The germline V gene encodes CDR1 SNHLY and CDR2 FYNNEI. The CDR3 is 15 residues long. The CDR3 bases are TGTGCCAGCAGGGGAAGACGGCTTAACCAAGAGACCCAGTACTTC. It is translated as CASRGRRLNQETQYF.

The chain recombines TRBV20-1 with TRBJ1-2; D may be TRBD1 (6 bases). V was trimmed by 2 bases and J by 5 bases, leaving 6 bases between them. The CDR3 covers 11 residues. The V gene's germline CDR1 is DFQATT and CDR2 SNEGSKA (reference sequence). Written as DNA, the CDR3 is TGCAGTGCTAGACAGGGGTATGGCTACACCTTC. It yields the protein CSARQGYGYTF.

The DNA of the CDR3 is TGCAGTGCTGGGCGTAGCGGAGCGTCCCAGGAGACCCAGTACTTC. This sequence encodes CSAGRSGASQETQYF. V is TRBV20-1 and J is TRBJ2-5; TRBD2 might be the D (6 bases). The CDR3 spans 15 residues. V gave up 5 bases and J gave up 5 bases, with 21 bases separating them. The germline V gene encodes CDR1 DFQATT and CDR2 SNEGSKA (reference sequence).

Written as DNA, the CDR3 is TGTGCCAGCAGCTTGGCAGGGGCAGGGGGTAGTGAGCAGTACTTC. Residues: CASSLAGAGGSEQYF. The chain links TRBV5-6 to TRBJ2-7, with 7 bases lining up with TRBD1. Germline V gene data show CDR1 as SGHDT and CDR2 as YYEEEE. The trim removed 0 bases at V and 7 bases at J, leaving 10 bases unmatched. This CDR3 contains 15 residues.

This chain connects TRBV30 to TRBJ2-2; D call uncertain. Germline-derived CDR1 and CDR2 are GTSNPN and SVGIG (reference sequence). Between the trimmed V and J ends, which lost 4 bases and 6 bases, there was a span of 15 bases. This CDR3 is built from 14 residues. DNA for the CDR3: TGTGCCTGGAACCCGACTCCCTCCGCCGGGGAGCTGTTTTTT. Amino acid sequence: CAWNPTPSAGELFF.